One and the same sample provided the 15 T cell receptor beta chains below, sequenced in a study of graft-versus-host responses after intestinal transplantation. No antigen has been identified for these receptors. The method was immunoSEQ multiplex PCR; TCRdb's version includes in-frame clones alone and lacks a portion of them. Here the sample spans 40,000 to 60,000 clones, approximately 88% being singletons. The sequenced sample was unstimulated CD4+ T cells sorted from spleen or lymph node cells, obtained before transplant. Source of these receptors: a human donor who was the organ donor for an intestinal transplant.

The sample holds one count of this clone. The rearrangement links TRBV7-2 to TRBJ1-1, with D perhaps TRBD1 (6 bases). This CDR3 has 15 residues. From germline, CDR1 is SGHTA and CDR2 FQGNSA. Trimming left V 3 bases short and J 2 bases short, with 13 bases between. The CDR3 loop is CASSFDPGANTEAFF. The CDR3 DNA is TGTGCCAGCAGCTTTGACCCGGGGGCTAACACTGAAGCTTTCTTT.

This chain joins TRBV29-1 and TRBJ2-3; 9 nucleotides match TRBD2. The V gene's germline CDR1 is SQVTM and CDR2 ANQGSEA. CDR3 length: 14 residues. J lost 2 bases, V lost 8 bases, and 8 bases had no gene match. Here the CDR3 reads CSINSGSFTDTQYF. The CDR3 DNA reads as TGCAGCATAAATAGCGGGAGTTTCACAGATACGCAGTATTTT.

The V and J genes are TRBV6-5 and TRBJ1-2; no firm D call. Germline CDR1 reads MNHEY; CDR2 reads SVGAGI. V gave up 5 bases and J gave up 0 bases, with 10 bases separating them. The CDR3 has 14 amino acids. The CDR3 spells CASSTQPTNYGYTF. The CDR3 DNA reads TGTGCCAGCAGTACCCAGCCTACTAACTATGGCTACACCTTC.

The V and J genes are TRBV18 and TRBJ1-5, with TRBD1 matching 8 bases. There are 16 residues in the CDR3. Trimming cost V 6 bases and J 4 bases; bases outside gene matches: 11. Germline CDR1 reads KGHSH; CDR2 reads LQKENI. The CDR3 DNA follows: TGTGCCAGCTCGCGCCTCGACAGGGGAGGGAATCAGCCCCAGCATTTT. Protein product: CASSRLDRGGNQPQHF.

The genes are TRBV11-3 and TRBJ2-1; the D gene is possibly TRBD2 (5 bases). This CDR3 comprises 12 residues. V dropped 5 bases and J dropped 8 bases, with 10 bases sitting between them. Looked up from germline, CDR1 is SGHNT and CDR2 is YENEEA. CDR3 coding DNA: TGTGCCAGCAGCATAACTAGAGATGAGCAGTTCTTC. This translates into CASSITRDEQFF.

This chain connects TRBV12-5 to TRBJ2-3, with 10 bases that match TRBD2. Germline V gene data show CDR1 as LGHNT and CDR2 as FRNRAP. The trim removed 3 bases at V and 2 bases at J, leaving 5 bases unmatched. The CDR3 extends over 16 amino acids. Written as DNA, the CDR3 is TGTGCTAGTGGTTTTGTAGCGGGGGGTCCCACAGATACGCAGTATTTT. This gives the protein CASGFVAGGPTDTQYF.

The genes are TRBV2 and TRBJ2-7, with 10 bases lining up with TRBD1. Germline CDR1 SNHLY, CDR2 FYNNEI. The junction had 6 bases not matched to a gene; V was cut back by 8 bases and J by 2 bases. The CDR3 length is 14 residues. The CDR3 coding sequence is TGTGCCAGCCTAACCGGGACAGGGGCCTACGAGCAGTACTTC. This encodes CASLTGTGAYEQYF. Complete variable domain (other parts from reference TRBV2 and TRBJ2-7): EPEVTQTPSHQVTQMGQEVILRCVPISNHLYFYWYRQILGQKVEFLVSFYNNEISEKSEIFDDQFSVERPDGSNFTLKIRSTKLEDSAMYFCASLTGTGAYEQYFGPGTRLTVT.

CDR3: CASSFSGGIHSYEQYF. In DNA form, the CDR3 reads TGTGCCAGCAGCTTTAGCGGGGGGATCCACTCCTACGAGCAGTACTTC. The chain has TRBV11-2 and TRBJ2-7; 10 nucleotides align to TRBD2. Germline-derived CDR1 and CDR2 are SGHAT and FQNNGV. V lost 3 bases to trimming and J lost 0 bases; unmatched junction nucleotides: 5. CDR3 length: 16 residues.

The chain links TRBV7-2 to TRBJ1-3, with D possibly matching TRBD1 (5 bases). Germline loops: CDR1 SGHTA, CDR2 FQGNSA. Trimming pared 5 bases from V and 3 bases from J, leaving 14 bases between. This CDR3 region has 15 residues. CDR3 amino acids: CASSPGASVGNTIYF. Here the CDR3 DNA reads TGTGCCAGCAGCCCCGGGGCGTCAGTTGGAAACACCATATATTTT.

The chain joins TRBV19 to TRBJ1-2; no clear D. Germline V gene data show CDR1 as LNHDA and CDR2 as SQIVND (reference sequence). The length of the CDR3 is 12 residues. V lost 3 bases and J 6 bases, leaving 8 bases between the germline ends. CDR3: CASSIDLNGYTF. The CDR3 nucleotides read TGTGCCAGTAGTATCGACTTGAATGGCTACACCTTC. The full variable domain, with the rest looked up from reference TRBV19 and TRBJ1-2, is DGGITQSPKYLFRKEGQNVTLSCEQNLNHDAMYWYRQDPGQGLRLIYYSQIVNDFQKGDIAEGYSVSREKKESFPLTVTSAQKNPTAFYLCASSIDLNGYTFGSGTRLTVV.

The V call is TRBV4-1, the J call TRBJ2-1, with D perhaps matching TRBD1 (6 bases). The CDR3 length is 15 residues. Per germline, CDR1 MGHRA and CDR2 YSYEKL. Trimming left V 0 bases short and J 9 bases short, with 15 bases between. The CDR3 here is CASSQDWDIVGEQFF. The CDR3, as DNA: TGCGCCAGCAGCCAAGATTGGGACATCGTGGGTGAGCAGTTCTTC.

CDR3 DNA: TGTGCCACCACCCAACAGGGGGGAGGAGATACGCAGTATTTT. It translates to CATTQQGGGDTQYF. The V gene is TRBV15, the J gene TRBJ2-3; TRBD1 aligns across 8 bases. V lost 7 bases and J lost 5; bases outside the gene matches: 8. From germline, CDR1 is LNHNV and CDR2 YYDKDF (reference sequence). This CDR3 is 14 amino acids long.

CDR3 amino acids: CASSMGYGTDTQYF. The CDR3 DNA is TGTGCCAGTAGTATGGGATATGGCACAGATACGCAGTATTTT. The chain is built from TRBV19 and TRBJ2-3; no reliable D call. Germline V lookup: CDR1 LNHDA, CDR2 SQIVND (reference sequence). The CDR3 sequence is 14 residues long. Trimming stripped 3 bases from V and 1 base from J, with 8 bases between.

This rearrangement joins TRBV2 to TRBJ2-7; TRBD2 matches 15 bases. CDR3 length: 18 residues. Germline V gives CDR1 SNHLY, CDR2 FYNNEI. The V gene end was trimmed by 0 bases and the J gene end by 6 bases; junction bases not matched to a gene: 9. CDR3 residues: CASSEAPQGLAGGREQYF. For the CDR3, the DNA is TGTGCCAGCAGTGAAGCACCCCAGGGACTAGCGGGAGGTCGCGAGCAGTACTTC.

CDR3 nucleotide sequence: TGCGCCAGCAGCCAAGAGCGGGGACCCTCCTACGAGCAGTACTTC. This gives the protein CASSQERGPSYEQYF. The rearrangement joins TRBV4-1 to TRBJ2-7; weak D call: TRBD2 (6 bases). This CDR3 has 15 amino acids. Per the germline V gene, CDR1 is MGHRA and CDR2 is YSYEKL. Trimming shortened V by 0 bases and J by 0 bases, and 9 bases separated the two germline ends.